One sample yielded the 20 T cell receptor beta chains listed below, sequenced in a study of blood T cell repertoires in COVID-19 (dated by TCRdb to the early 2020s). The library was built by means of the immunoSEQ multiplex PCR assay. TCRdb mirrors the immuneACCESS table, restricted to in-frame sequences. Some clones are absent from its copies; in checked studies, under half trace to an unresolved V gene, and the reason for the others is unknown. Counted in this sample were 49,000 or so clones; under 85% of them appeared once. The ten largest clonotypes hold 6.5% to 9% of the sample. Sequencing used peripheral blood. These receptor sequences come from a man in his fifties or sixties with active COVID-19.

The gene calls are TRBV11-2 and TRBJ1-5, with a weak D call TRBD1 (6 bases). This CDR3 spans 15 amino acids. V was cut by 5 bases and J by 0 bases, with 11 bases left in between. Germline lookup yields CDR1 SGHAT and CDR2 FQNNGV. The CDR3 loop is CASSPGTYSNQPQHF. The CDR3 DNA sequence: TGTGCCAGCAGCCCTGGGACATATAGCAATCAGCCCCAGCATTTT.

The chain carries TRBV10-3 and TRBJ2-3, with D perhaps TRBD2 (7 bases). V was clipped by 2 bases and J by 0 bases, with 12 bases between them. Germline values: CDR1 ENHRY, CDR2 SYGVKD. This CDR3 has 16 amino acids. CDR3 amino acids: CAISEARGLSTDTQYF. In DNA, the CDR3 is TGTGCCATCAGTGAGGCGCGGGGGCTAAGCACAGATACGCAGTATTTT.

The genes are TRBV7-9 and TRBJ2-5; 10 bases map to TRBD2. Germline V CDR1 and CDR2: SEHNR, FQNEAQ (reference sequence). V lost 3 bases to trimming and J lost 5 bases; unmatched junction nucleotides: 0. The CDR3 covers 13 residues. The CDR3 loop reads CASSLTSGETQYF. Written as DNA, the CDR3 is TGTGCCAGCAGCTTGACTAGCGGGGAGACCCAGTACTTC.

This sequence joins TRBV10-3 and TRBJ1-6; tentative D call: TRBD1 (5 bases). The CDR3 spans 17 residues. V was shortened by 0 bases and J by 8 bases, with 17 bases between the two germline ends. Germline values: CDR1 ENHRY, CDR2 SYGVKD. The CDR3 coding sequence is TGTGCCATCAGTGAGTCCGGGAGATTAAGGGGATATTCACCCCTCCACTTT. This gives the protein CAISESGRLRGYSPLHF.

This clone appeared once. The chain uses TRBV30 and TRBJ2-2, with 10 bases fitting TRBD2. The CDR3 loop spans 16 amino acids. The J segment lost 1 base and the V segment lost 2 bases, leaving 4 bases of the junction unmatched. Germline-derived CDR1 and CDR2 are GTSNPN and SVGIG (reference sequence). The CDR3: CAWSFRTSGNTGELFF. The CDR3 nucleotides are TGTGCCTGGAGTTTCCGGACTAGCGGGAACACCGGGGAGCTGTTTTTT.

This clone is a singleton in its sample. This rearrangement joins TRBV30 to TRBJ2-7, with 8 bases identical to TRBD1. The V gene end was trimmed by 3 bases and the J gene end by 6 bases; junction bases not matched to a gene: 1. Germline lookup yields CDR1 GTSNPN and CDR2 SVGIG (reference sequence). The CDR3 is 11 residues long. Here the CDR3 reads CAWSTGGEQYF. The CDR3 bases are TGTGCCTGGAGCACAGGGGGCGAGCAGTACTTC.

The rearrangement links TRBV4-2 to TRBJ1-5; D may be TRBD1 (5 bases). CDR1 LGHNA and CDR2 YNFKEQ come from the germline V gene. Trimming shortened V by 1 base and J by 1 base, and 8 bases separated the two germline ends. The CDR3 spans 15 residues. The CDR3 protein is CASSQVQGSNQPQHF. The CDR3 bases are TGTGCCAGCAGCCAAGTTCAGGGAAGCAATCAGCCCCAGCATTTT.

This clone turned up a few times. This sequence joins TRBV3-1 (or the pseudogene TRBV3-2) and TRBJ1-6, with 8 bases that match TRBD1. The ends lost 3 bases at V and 9 bases at J; junction bases unmatched: 4. CDR1 LGHDT and CDR2 YNNKEL come from the germline V gene (reference sequence). CDR3 length: 14 residues. The DNA for the CDR3 is TGTGCCAGCAGCCACCTACAGGGGGTTTCACCCCTCCACTTT. The encoded protein is CASSHLQGVSPLHF.

The chain couples TRBV7-8 to TRBJ2-1, with 10 positions matching TRBD2. V was pared by 7 bases and J by 9 bases, with 6 bases of the junction left unmatched. The CDR3 covers 13 residues. Germline CDR1 and CDR2: SGHVS and FQNEAQ. Here the CDR3 DNA reads TGTGCCAGCACACCGCGGACTAGCGGTGAGCAGTTCTTC. The encoded protein is CASTPRTSGEQFF.

The genes are TRBV19 and TRBJ2-6, with D tentatively TRBD2 (6 bases). Trimming took 2 bases from V and 0 from J, leaving 8 bases between them. This CDR3 has 16 residues. Germline loops: CDR1 LNHDA, CDR2 SQIVND (reference sequence). CDR3 sequence reads: CASSIPGGSGANVLTF. CDR3 DNA sequence: TGTGCCAGTAGTATACCCGGGGGCTCTGGGGCCAACGTCCTGACTTTC.

J is TRBJ2-4 and V is TRBV28, with D tentatively TRBD2 (6 bases). Per germline, CDR1 MDHEN and CDR2 SYDVKM. V was shortened by 6 bases and J by 0 bases, with 12 bases between the two germline ends. CDR3 length equals 15 residues. CDR3 amino acids: CASSPAGLAKNIQYF. The CDR3 bases are TGTGCCAGCAGCCCCGCGGGGCTAGCCAAAAACATTCAGTACTTC.

This rearrangement joins TRBV6-1 to TRBJ2-7; 7 nucleotides match TRBD2. Unmatched junction bases numbered 4, after V lost 2 bases and J lost 3 bases. This CDR3 region has 14 residues. Germline CDR1 is MNHNS and CDR2 is SASEGT. For the CDR3, the DNA is TGTGCCAGCAGTGAAATGGGGGGGTTCTACGAGCAGTACTTC. The encoded protein is CASSEMGGFYEQYF.

V gene TRBV6-5 combines with J gene TRBJ1-5, with D perhaps matching TRBD1 (5 bases). V shed 8 bases and J shed 1 base, with 15 bases lying between them. This CDR3 spans 15 amino acids. Looked up from germline, CDR1 is MNHEY and CDR2 is SVGAGI. CDR3 region: CASSRGGGSNQPQHF. The CDR3 DNA sequence: TGTGCCAGCTCCCGGGGGGGTGGGAGCAATCAGCCCCAGCATTTT.

The chain couples TRBV9 to TRBJ2-5, with TRBD1 identical over 7 bases. The CDR3 has 17 residues. V was pared by 0 bases and J by 2 bases, with 10 bases of the junction left unmatched. CDR1 SGDLS and CDR2 YYNGEE come from the germline V gene. The CDR3 DNA reads as TGTGCCAGCAGCGTAGGTCATAGGGGGCCCAGGCAAGAGACCCAGTACTTC. Protein product: CASSVGHRGPRQETQYF.

This sequence joins TRBV28 and TRBJ2-4; D not certain. Trimming removed 6 bases from V and 0 bases from J, with 12 bases in between. Germline CDR1 is MDHEN and CDR2 is SYDVKM. The CDR3 consists of 15 residues. The CDR3 DNA sequence: TGTGCCAGCAGGCAGGTCCAGATAGCCAAAAACATTCAGTACTTC. This gives the protein CASRQVQIAKNIQYF. The whole variable domain, filled in from reference TRBV28 and TRBJ2-4, reads DVKVTQSSRYLVKRTGEKVFLECVQDMDHENMFWYRQDPGLGLRLIYFSYDVKMKEKGDIPEGYSVSREKKERFSLILESASTNQTSMYLCASRQVQIAKNIQYFGAGTRLSVL.

This clone was detected once. The chain has TRBV24-1 and TRBJ1-1; no reliable D call. Germline V lookup: CDR1 KGHDR, CDR2 SFDVKD. Trimming pared 6 bases from V and 2 bases from J, leaving 3 bases between. The CDR3 is 11 residues long. The CDR3 region has the DNA TGTGCCACCAGTCATAACACTGAAGCTTTCTTT. Translation gives CATSHNTEAFF.

The V gene is TRBV7-8, the J gene TRBJ2-7, with TRBD2 identical over 7 bases. The CDR3 totals 16 residues. Germline V gene data show CDR1 as SGHVS and CDR2 as FQNEAQ. J lost 0 bases, V lost 1 base, and 6 bases had no gene match. The CDR3 region has the DNA TGTGCCAGCAGCTTAGGCAAACTAGCGAGCTCCTACGAGCAGTACTTC. This gives the protein CASSLGKLASSYEQYF.

V usage is TRBV5-5 and J usage is TRBJ2-3; 7 nucleotides align to TRBD1. The CDR3 spans 15 residues. The germline V gene has CDR1 SGHKS and CDR2 YYEKEE (reference sequence). V lost 0 bases to trimming and J lost 6 bases; unmatched junction nucleotides: 7. The CDR3 DNA sequence: TGTGCCAGCAGCTTGGAACAGGGGTTCTGGGATACGCAGTATTTT. Translated, it gives CASSLEQGFWDTQYF.

The chain recombines TRBV6-2 or TRBV6-3 with TRBJ2-3, with 11 bases lining up with TRBD2. Germline CDR1 reads MNHEY; CDR2 reads SVGEGT. Unmatched junction bases numbered 4, after V lost 2 bases and J lost 0 bases. This CDR3 has 17 amino acids. The CDR3 loop reads CASSYASGGSSTDTQYF. Written as DNA, the CDR3 is TGTGCCAGCAGTTACGCTAGCGGGGGGTCTAGCACAGATACGCAGTATTTT.

This clone was counted only a few times. The chain recombines TRBV28 with TRBJ2-1; no reliable D call. The germline CDR1 and CDR2 sequences are MDHEN and SYDVKM. With 5 bases removed from V and 5 bases from J, the gap between germline ends came to 19 bases. The CDR3 spans 16 residues. CDR3 amino acids: CASSPTNLVMNNEQFF. In nucleotides, the CDR3 is TGTGCCAGCAGTCCTACGAATTTAGTCATGAACAATGAGCAGTTCTTC.